A selection of T cell receptor beta chains follows, all from one sample in a study of CD4 and CD8 cells across lung adenocarcinoma regions. Each CDR3 protein gets one entry after TCRdb re-called the PCR reads with MiXCR. Of 20,000 or so distinct CDR3 sequences listed, 45% to 50% are singletons. Sequenced sample: CD8+ T cells from the margin of a lung tumor. Receptors originate from a male donor with lung adenocarcinoma. The CD4 and CD8 labels of this study may be unreliable. Each CDR3 is given with its conserved first and last residue.

V: TRBV6-1; CDR3: CASKSVLAGFREQFF
V: TRBV6-5; CDR3: CASSFPAGAQYF
V: TRBV6-1; CDR3: CASSGTGRSEAFF
V: TRBV15; CDR3: CATSRDPTPPGEQYF
V: TRBV10-2; CDR3: CASSAGTGGSAKKIQYF
V: TRBV6-1; CDR3: CASSTTSGGALPNIQYF
V: TRBV10-3; CDR3: CATTLGLAGVSETQYF
V: TRBV6-1; CDR3: CASRETWAMGTDKQFF
V: TRBV6-5; CDR3: CASSYLPGAQYEQYF
V: TRBV7-2; CDR3: CASSPSSGRYNEQFF
V: TRBV6-1; CDR3: CASSENGRTGGRRETQYF
V: TRBV12-3/TRBV12-4; CDR3: CASSFRTSGQTNEQFF
V: TRBV6-1; CDR3: CASNDHYNEQFF
V: TRBV6-1; CDR3: CACSEAGTGVRDTQYF
V: TRBV30; CDR3: CAWTPRGGRDTDTQYF
V: TRBV6-5; CDR3: CASSYLAGGGVHEQYF
V: TRBV10-3; CDR3: CATSSRPKGITGELFF
V: TRBV10-1; CDR3: CASSRTGGENTQYF
V: TRBV6-1; CDR3: CAGGEGGGGRDTQYF
V: TRBV6-1; CDR3: CASRGPGGGDTETQYF
V: TRBV6-5; CDR3: CASSYLGVGEQFF
V: TRBV6-1; CDR3: CASSGLAGVRTGALYF
V: TRBV5-1; CDR3: CASSLFPGTQETQYF
V: TRBV6-1; CDR3: CASSEAGGMDQPQHF
V: TRBV25-1; CDR3: CASSDPVNYEQYF
V: TRBV27; CDR3: CASRGQGSYNSPLHF
V: TRBV6-1; CDR3: CASSGTGNLGETQYF
V: TRBV11-2; CDR3: CASSTRQNYGYTF
V: TRBV9; CDR3: CASSVAWGTGELFF
V: TRBV6-1; CDR3: CASSEALGLGINEQYF
V: TRBV6-1; CDR3: CASSLLAGTDTQYF
V: TRBV6-1; CDR3: CASSDYLQETQYF
V: TRBV7-2; CDR3: CAGSSSRDEETQYF